This TCR beta chain is drawn from a study of spatial heterogeneity in lung cancer. Each molecule of TCR cDNA was tagged with one unique molecular identifier. TCRdb recomputed calls from the 5' RACE reads with MiXCR, one row per CDR3 protein. Of tens of thousands of distinct CDR3 sequences listed, approximately 20% are singletons. Sample time point: blood at routine non-recurrence follow-up after resection. This sample comprised PBMCs, obtained at follow-up. This clonotype was sampled from a male donor with early-stage non-small cell lung cancer.

The CDR3 DNA follows: TGCGCCAGCAGCTTTCTAGGACAGTACAATCAGCCCCAGCATTTT. Translating it yields CASSFLGQYNQPQHF. The genes are TRBV4-1 and TRBJ1-5; TRBD1 might be the D (6 bases). This CDR3 is built from 15 residues. The V end lost 5 bases, the J end lost 3 bases, and 14 bases lay between the germline ends. The germline V gene has CDR1 MGHRA and CDR2 YSYEKL.